This is a list of T cell receptor beta chains from one sample in a study of CD8 T cells in ankylosing spondylitis. A single record per CDR3 protein comes from TCRdb applying MiXCR to the 5' RACE reads. The profile covers around 480,000 distinct CDR3 sequences, with approximately 17% appearing a single time and approximately 0.97% taken by the ten largest. The specimen sequenced was blood, either unsorted or a sorted T cell fraction (not recorded which). These receptors originate from a male donor with ankylosing spondylitis. The CDR3 runs from the conserved cysteine through the conserved F or W.

TRBV3-1 16 CASSQVALATTDTQYF
TRBV3-1 14 CASSQVEGAAGYTF
TRBV15 14 CATRDAGGNQPQHF
TRBV6-1 15 CASSQSSGRYNEQFF
TRBV18 14 CASSPGQTTDTQYF
TRBV12-3/TRBV12-4 14 CASSSTGRFYGYTF
TRBV5-1 16 CASSTLSSVSSYEQYF
TRBV4-1 16 CASSPGRGLAKNIQYF
TRBV5-5 11 CASSLDIHAFF
TRBV20-1 15 CSASLAGVSNQPQHF
TRBV29-1 14 CSVRQGGSNQPQHF
TRBV19 18 CASSELGNGPSGANVLTF
TRBV2 15 CASSAAVRSNQPQHF
TRBV29-1 16 CSVRTDRKRKVYGYTF
TRBV2 15 CASTLEAGGLETQYF
TRBV30 12 CAGDRGTNEQYF
TRBV11-1 16 CASSLELAGAKNIQYF
TRBV12-2 15 CASIVGSVAYNEQFF
TRBV18 15 CASSPSTSGVGEQFF
TRBV14 16 CASSQAPGQGRSPLHF
TRBV28 13 CASRSGLTYGYTF
TRBV28 15 CATSTRVGGGETQYF
TRBV28 13 CAITLDSGNTIYF
TRBV7-2 13 CASSFPPPNTIYF
TRBV15 15 CATSRERTDFYGYTF
TRBV18 14 CASSPPSVTYEQYF
TRBV5-5 17 CASSLVAGGGTYNEQFF
TRBV28 11 CASTRGTEAFF
TRBV7-9 14 CASSLREGAEKLFF
TRBV29-1 14 CSVDTGGERDTQYF
TRBV20-1 13 CSASGGAHTEAFF
TRBV12-3/TRBV12-4 12 CASTKWLGGYTF
TRBV24-1 16 CATSAGPGLNNYGYTF
TRBV12-3/TRBV12-4 11 CASSLGGTIYF
TRBV7-8 15 CASTTGIHTQETQYF
TRBV20-1 15 CSARDSGSGGNEQFF
TRBV2 14 CASSGGTSVSEQYF
TRBV7-9 14 CASSAIFRWATQYF
TRBV25-1 16 CASSTPHGTGGTEAFF
TRBV11-1 17 CASSFGSLGQGYNEQFF